Below are 20 T cell receptor beta chains sequenced from a single sample in a study of blood T cell repertoires in COVID-19. Here immunoSEQ multiplex PCR was the method, and the copy in TCRdb shows in-frame clones only, minus some. The table has around 180,000 clones, around 80% seen once. Sequenced material: peripheral blood. Every receptor here comes from a human donor in a cohort sampled during active COVID-19.

V and J are TRBV12-5 and TRBJ2-7; 7 bases agree with TRBD1. The CDR3 is made up of 13 amino acids. Germline trimming cut 6 bases from V and 3 bases from J; bases unmatched to any gene: 5. Germline V lookup: CDR1 LGHNT, CDR2 FRNRAP. In nucleotides, the CDR3 is TGTGCTAGTGGCCCAAGACAGGGCTACGAGCAGTACTTC. Translation: CASGPRQGYEQYF.

V is TRBV5-1 and J is TRBJ1-2; TRBD1 might be the D (5 bases). The V end was cut by 3 bases, the J end by 1 base, with 22 bases between. Germline values: CDR1 SGHRS, CDR2 YFSETQ. The CDR3 runs 18 residues. The CDR3: CASSSTPGGGVGNYGYTF. The CDR3 coding sequence is TGCGCCAGCAGCTCGACCCCGGGAGGAGGGGTCGGTAACTATGGCTACACCTTC.

As regards this clone: Other DNA sequences in this specimen translate into the identical CDR3. This chain joins TRBV27 and TRBJ2-7; the D gene is possibly TRBD1 (5 bases). Germline loops: CDR1 MNHEY, CDR2 SMNVEV (reference sequence). The CDR3 has 13 amino acids. V was pared by 3 bases and J by 4 bases, with 10 bases between. DNA for the CDR3: TGTGCCAGCAGTTTGGCAGGGCGGTACGAGCAGTACTTC. As protein: CASSLAGRYEQYF.

The chain is built from TRBV5-1 and TRBJ1-2; D is possibly TRBD1 (5 bases). Germline V gene sequence: CDR1 SGHRS, CDR2 YFSETQ. CDR3 size: 13 residues. The ends were cut back, 0 bases at V and 7 bases at J, with 10 bases in the middle. CDR3 loop: CASSLAPTAGYTF. DNA of the CDR3: TGCGCCAGCAGCTTGGCCCCGACAGCTGGCTACACCTTC. The full variable domain, completed using reference TRBV5-1 and TRBJ1-2, is KAGVTQTPRYLIKTRGQQVTLSCSPISGHRSVSWYQQTPGQGLQFLFEYFSETQRNKGNFPGRFSGRQFSNSRSEMNVSTLELGDSALYLCASSLAPTAGYTFGSGTRLTVV.

This clone was observed a handful of times. The DNA for the CDR3 is TGTGCCAGCAGCCAACGGGGTGCACCCCTCCACTTT. It is translated as CASSQRGAPLHF. This chain connects TRBV3-1 (or the pseudogene TRBV3-2) to TRBJ1-6; D ambiguous. The CDR3 spans 12 residues. CDR1 is LGHDT, CDR2 YNNKEL, per germline (reference sequence). V lost 2 bases and J 11 bases, leaving 7 bases between the germline ends.

The genes are TRBV7-9 and TRBJ2-3, with TRBD1 matching over 9 bases. J lost 4 bases, V lost 0 bases, and 5 bases had no gene match. The CDR3 is made up of 16 amino acids. CDR1 SEHNR and CDR2 FQNEAQ come from the germline V gene (reference sequence). CDR3 in amino acids: CASSLAGTGRADTQYF. For the CDR3, the DNA is TGTGCCAGCAGCTTAGCCGGGACAGGGAGGGCAGATACGCAGTATTTT.

The sample holds a few counts of this clone. The rearrangement links TRBV15 to TRBJ1-5, with D possibly being TRBD1 (5 bases). The CDR3 runs 18 residues. Germline CDR1 and CDR2: LNHNV and YYDKDF (reference sequence). Trimming pared 4 bases from V and 9 bases from J, leaving 28 bases between. DNA of the CDR3: TGTGCCACCAGCAATTTAGGAATCGGGACCGGGGGGATGGCGCCCCAGCATTTT. Protein product: CATSNLGIGTGGMAPQHF.

This clone occurred once. The chain has TRBV5-1 and TRBJ2-1; TRBD2 aligns across 15 bases. This CDR3 contains 19 residues. Trimming removed 0 bases from V and 1 base from J; junction bases left unmatched: 5. Germline V gene data show CDR1 as SGHRS and CDR2 as YFSETQ. CDR3 sequence (DNA): TGCGCCAGCAGCTTGGAGGGACTAGCGGGGGGATTGTCCTACAATGAGCAGTTCTTC. Translation: CASSLEGLAGGLSYNEQFF.

The chain combines TRBV6-4 with TRBJ2-1, with 8 bases fitting TRBD1. V was clipped by 1 base and J by 4 bases; unmatched bases: 15. The length of the CDR3 is 19 residues. Germline V gene sequence: CDR1 MRHNA, CDR2 SNTAGT. CDR3 nucleotide sequence: TGTGCCAGCAGTGACTTCCCAGCCAGCTCAGGGGGCGGTTACAATGAGCAGTTCTTC. Amino acids: CASSDFPASSGGGYNEQFF.

Here the CDR3 DNA reads TGTGCCAGCAGCTTATTTACAGGGGGCTATAACTATGGCTACACCTTC. It is translated as CASSLFTGGYNYGYTF. The chain links TRBV7-9 to TRBJ1-2, with 9 bases identical to TRBD1. This CDR3 is 16 amino acids long. Trimming at V came to 2 bases and at J to 1 base, leaving 5 bases not matched to a gene. Germline values: CDR1 SEHNR, CDR2 FQNEAQ (reference sequence).

The sample holds one count of this clone. The chain combines TRBV29-1 with TRBJ1-1, with 7 bases that match TRBD1. Germline V gene sequence: CDR1 SQVTM, CDR2 ANQGSEA. With V trimmed by 3 bases and J by 11 bases, 3 bases remained unmatched. The CDR3 covers 10 residues. The CDR3 here is CSVDARGAFF. The CDR3 DNA reads as TGCAGCGTTGATGCCAGGGGGGCTTTCTTT.

V gene TRBV6-5 combines with J gene TRBJ1-1; 9 bases are a match to TRBD1. This CDR3 comprises 13 residues. The ends lost 7 bases at V and 7 bases at J; junction bases unmatched: 7. In germline, CDR1 is MNHEY, CDR2 SVGAGI. The CDR3 DNA sequence: TGTGCCAGCACCATGGACAGGGGTGGTGAAGCTTTCTTT. This encodes CASTMDRGGEAFF.

This rearrangement joins TRBV5-1 to TRBJ1-1; D is perhaps TRBD1 (5 bases). This CDR3 contains 16 residues. Trimming removed 1 base at V and 3 bases at J, with 16 bases between. Germline CDR1 and CDR2: SGHRS and YFSETQ. The CDR3 DNA reads as TGCGCCAGCAGCTTGACGGGGGAGGTGTTGGACACTGAAGCTTTCTTT. Its translation is CASSLTGEVLDTEAFF. The variable domain in full, completed from reference TRBV5-1 and TRBJ1-1, reads KAGVTQTPRYLIKTRGQQVTLSCSPISGHRSVSWYQQTPGQGLQFLFEYFSETQRNKGNFPGRFSGRQFSNSRSEMNVSTLELGDSALYLCASSLTGEVLDTEAFFGQGTRLTVV.

The chain uses TRBV12-3 or TRBV12-4 and TRBJ1-2; D is uncertain. With 6 bases removed from V and 8 bases from J, the gap between germline ends came to 13 bases. The CDR3 covers 12 residues. The CDR3 is CASRGREGGYTF. CDR3 nucleotide sequence: TGTGCCAGCAGGGGCCGGGAGGGCGGCTACACCTTC.

This chain links TRBV6-4 with TRBJ2-1; TRBD2 aligns across 8 bases. CDR3 length: 15 residues. The germline V gene has CDR1 MRHNA and CDR2 SNTAGT. V gave up 5 bases and J gave up 7 bases; unmatched junction bases: 10. The CDR3 loop reads CASSKGLALVNEQFF. CDR3 coding DNA: TGTGCCAGCAGTAAAGGACTAGCCCTTGTTAATGAGCAGTTCTTC.

The rearrangement links TRBV28 to TRBJ2-5, with 9 bases lining up with TRBD2. The germline V gene has CDR1 MDHEN and CDR2 SYDVKM. This CDR3 contains 15 residues. The junction had 11 bases not matched to a gene; V was cut back by 10 bases and J by 2 bases. The CDR3 loop reads CATHTASGVQETQYF. In DNA, the CDR3 is TGTGCCACCCACACCGCTAGCGGGGTTCAAGAGACCCAGTACTTC.

V usage is TRBV5-4 and J usage is TRBJ2-7; 10 nucleotides match TRBD2. V dropped 2 bases and J dropped 5; count of bases not matched to a gene: 4. Germline V gene sequence: CDR1 SGHNT, CDR2 YYREEE (reference sequence). This CDR3 contains 14 residues. The CDR3 DNA is TGTGCCAGCAGCTTAATAGCGGGGGGCGACGAGCAGTACTTC. Translation gives CASSLIAGGDEQYF.

V and J are TRBV4-1 and TRBJ2-1; D is unclear. The CDR3 has 13 amino acids. V lost 1 base and J lost 6, with 7 bases in between. The germline CDR1 and CDR2 sequences are MGHRA and YSYEKL. DNA for the CDR3: TGCGCCAGCAGCCAAGCACGGAGCAATGAGCAGTTCTTC. This encodes CASSQARSNEQFF.

V and J are TRBV7-9 and TRBJ1-6; weak D call: TRBD1 (5 bases). The V and J ends lost 5 bases and 0 bases respectively, with 14 bases between them. The CDR3 totals 17 residues. From germline, CDR1 is SEHNR and CDR2 FQNEAQ (reference sequence). CDR3 coding DNA: TGTGCCAGCAGCCGGGGTGGGGGGAGCTCCTATAATTCACCCCTCCACTTT. This translates into CASSRGGGSSYNSPLHF.

This clone was detected a few times. The V call is TRBV7-9, the J call TRBJ1-1; 10 nucleotides match TRBD1. Losses at the gene ends were 3 bases for V and 5 bases for J; bases not matched to a gene: 3. This CDR3 has 14 amino acids. The V gene's germline CDR1 is SEHNR and CDR2 FQNEAQ (reference sequence). CDR3 nucleotides: TGTGCCAGCAGCTTGACAGGGGGCTTAACTGAAGCTTTCTTT. Residues: CASSLTGGLTEAFF.